The T cell receptor beta chain described here comes from a study of identical twins. Healthy Caucasians provided all donations. From germline, CDR1 is SQVTM and CDR2 ANQGSEA. V shed 6 bases, J shed 1 base, and the junction held 1 base outside the gene matches. The CDR3 is 13 amino acids. TCRdb redid the calling of the 5' RACE reads with MiXCR, one entry per CDR3 protein. The data contain some 570,000 distinct CDR3 sequences, 20% to 25% of them singletons. Regarding this clonotype: What it recognizes is unknown.

Regarding the study as a whole: Cord blood's abundant beta clonotypes had fewer insertions, unlike memory repertoires.

This sample was shared with a second study, whose subject was yellow fever vaccine responses in identical twins. That publication notes: Reportedly, twins' vaccine T cell responses looked partly convergent and partly personalized.

Specimen: CD4+ T cells sorted from blood. The sequence came from a woman aged 18 to 35 in good health. The chain joins TRBV29-1 to TRBJ1-1, with 11 bases that match TRBD1. The CDR3 nucleotides read TGCAGCGTGGGACAGGGGGAGAACACTGAAGCTTTCTTT. It specifies CSVGQGENTEAFF.